Below are 32 T cell receptor beta chains sequenced from a single sample in a study of blood T cell repertoires in COVID-19. TCRdb's table, derived via immunoSEQ multiplex PCR, lists solely in-frame clones and lacks some. Of 200,000 to 250,000 clones in the sample, around 89% are singletons; the top ten hold approximately 15%. The material sequenced was PBMCs or T cells enriched from blood (not recorded which). These receptors all come from a man aged 30 to 45 who had been exposed to COVID-19.

The chain recombines TRBV2 with TRBJ2-3; 8 positions agree with TRBD2. V was pared by 8 bases and J by 2 bases, with 6 bases of the junction left unmatched. Per germline, CDR1 SNHLY and CDR2 FYNNEI. This CDR3 has 14 amino acids. The CDR3 loop is CASFGTSPTDTQYF. The CDR3 DNA sequence: TGTGCCAGCTTCGGGACTAGTCCCACAGATACGCAGTATTTT. The complete variable domain, with remaining parts taken from reference TRBV2 and TRBJ2-3, reads EPEVTQTPSHQVTQMGQEVILRCVPISNHLYFYWYRQILGQKVEFLVSFYNNEISEKSEIFDDQFSVERPDGSNFTLKIRSTKLEDSAMYFCASFGTSPTDTQYFGPGTRLTVL.

The chain links TRBV7-9 to TRBJ2-3; maybe TRBD1 (6 bases). V lost 8 bases and J 0 bases, leaving 12 bases between the germline ends. Germline CDR1 and CDR2: SEHNR and FQNEAQ (reference sequence). This CDR3 is 14 amino acids long. CDR3 in amino acids: CASAIGGSTDTQYF. CDR3 in DNA: TGTGCCAGCGCAATAGGGGGTAGCACAGATACGCAGTATTTT.

The chain has TRBV5-4 and TRBJ2-5, with D possibly matching TRBD2 (6 bases). Germline CDR1 is SGHNT and CDR2 is YYREEE (reference sequence). V shed 3 bases and J shed 4 bases, with 16 bases lying between them. The CDR3 covers 15 residues. For the CDR3, the DNA is TGTGCCAGCAGCTATGGGCAGGGAGGCGGAGAGACCCAGTACTTC. Its protein is CASSYGQGGGETQYF.

This clone was detected only a few times. The chain combines TRBV11-2 with TRBJ1-5, with D maybe TRBD1 (5 bases). Germline CDR1 SGHAT, CDR2 FQNNGV. The V end was cut by 0 bases, the J end by 11 bases, with 11 bases between. This CDR3 is 13 amino acids long. CDR3 sequence (DNA): TGTGCCAGCAGCTTAGATCAGGGAGGGACCCAGCATTTT. Its protein product is CASSLDQGGTQHF.

V is TRBV9 and J is TRBJ2-1, with 10 bases matching TRBD2. CDR3 size: 15 residues. With V trimmed by 4 bases and J by 5 bases, 6 bases remained unmatched. Germline-derived CDR1 and CDR2 are SGDLS and YYNGEE. CDR3 nucleotides: TGTGCCAGCAGCAGAGCGGGGGGGCGGAACAATGAGCAGTTCTTC. It specifies CASSRAGGRNNEQFF.

This clone appeared once. The chain couples TRBV5-4 to TRBJ1-2; 8 bases fit TRBD1. CDR3 size: 14 residues. Germline values: CDR1 SGHNT, CDR2 YYREEE (reference sequence). V lost 0 bases to trimming and J lost 7 bases; unmatched junction nucleotides: 5. CDR3 in DNA: TGTGCCAGCAGCTTGGGACAGGGGTTCAGTGGCTACACCTTC. This gives the protein CASSLGQGFSGYTF.

This rearrangement joins TRBV3-1 (or the pseudogene TRBV3-2) to TRBJ1-6; 7 nucleotides align to TRBD1. The CDR3 loop spans 14 amino acids. Looked up from germline, CDR1 is LGHDT and CDR2 is YNNKEL (reference sequence). With V trimmed by 8 bases and J by 8 bases, 9 bases remained unmatched. CDR3 sequence (DNA): TGTGCCAGCTCGAGCAGGGGGACGGATTCACCCCTCCACTTT. Translated: CASSSRGTDSPLHF.

The chain joins TRBV5-1 to TRBJ2-5; 11 bases are a match to TRBD2. Germline lookup yields CDR1 SGHRS and CDR2 YFSETQ. Trimming took 3 bases from V and 2 from J; bases not matched to a gene: 6. CDR3 length: 16 amino acids. CDR3 bases: TGCGCCAGCAGCTCTACGACTAGCGGGGCGCAAGAGACCCAGTACTTC. As protein: CASSSTTSGAQETQYF.

J is TRBJ2-7 and V is TRBV29-1, with D possibly being TRBD1 (8 bases). Trimming cost V 5 bases and J 2 bases, with 13 bases left between them. Germline lookup yields CDR1 SQVTM and CDR2 ANQGSEA. The CDR3 consists of 13 residues. The CDR3 loop reads CSVSTGGAYEQYF. The CDR3 nucleotides read TGCAGCGTTAGTACAGGGGGGGCCTACGAGCAGTACTTC.

The V gene is TRBV30, the J gene TRBJ1-5; D perhaps matches TRBD1 (6 bases). Trimming removed 2 bases at V and 4 bases at J, with 9 bases between. From germline, CDR1 is GTSNPN and CDR2 SVGIG (reference sequence). The length of the CDR3 is 13 residues. In DNA, the CDR3 is TGTGCCTGGAGTTCGGGACAAAATCAGCCCCAGCATTTT. This gives the protein CAWSSGQNQPQHF.

The V and J genes are TRBV30 and TRBJ1-2, with TRBD1 matching 10 bases. This CDR3 is built from 14 residues. V was pared by 0 bases and J by 6 bases, with 4 bases of the junction left unmatched. Germline lookup yields CDR1 GTSNPN and CDR2 SVGIG (reference sequence). CDR3: CAWSVRGQGNGYTF. CDR3 nucleotides: TGTGCCTGGAGTGTACGGGGACAGGGGAATGGCTACACCTTC.

The genes are TRBV3-1 (or the pseudogene TRBV3-2) and TRBJ1-1; 8 bases are shared with TRBD1. CDR1 and CDR2 (germline): LGHDT, YNNKEL (reference sequence). CDR3 length: 17 residues. V lost 0 bases to trimming and J lost 1 base; unmatched junction nucleotides: 7. The CDR3 nucleotides are TGTGCCAGCAGCCAAGACAGGGGGCTTATCTCGAACACTGAAGCTTTCTTT. The encoded protein is CASSQDRGLISNTEAFF.

The chain employs TRBV12-3 or TRBV12-4 and TRBJ1-1; D not resolved. Trimming stripped 2 bases from V and 5 bases from J, with 9 bases between. This CDR3 region has 13 residues. The CDR3 nucleotides read TGTGCCAGCAGTTTATATATCGGGACTGAAGCTTTCTTT. Amino acid sequence: CASSLYIGTEAFF.

The CDR3 here is CASSAGTGYNEQFF. The CDR3 region has the DNA TGTGCCAGCAGCGCCGGGACAGGCTACAATGAGCAGTTCTTC. The chain recombines TRBV5-5 with TRBJ2-1, with 8 bases lining up with TRBD1. V lost 4 bases, J lost 3 bases, and 3 bases stayed unmatched. From germline, CDR1 is SGHKS and CDR2 YYEKEE (reference sequence). This CDR3 is built from 14 residues. The full variable domain, its missing parts supplied by reference TRBV5-5 and TRBJ2-1, is DAGVTQSPTHLIKTRGQQVTLRCSPISGHKSVSWYQQVLGQGPQFIFQYYEKEERGRGNFPDRFSARQFPNYSSELNVNALLLGDSALYLCASSAGTGYNEQFFGPGTRLTVL.

The J gene is TRBJ1-2, the V gene TRBV3-1 (or the pseudogene TRBV3-2); weak D call: TRBD1 (6 bases). Germline V gene data show CDR1 as LGHDT and CDR2 as YNNKEL (reference sequence). Trimming left V 4 bases short and J 6 bases short, with 15 bases between. This CDR3 comprises 14 residues. CDR3 coding DNA: TGTGCCAGCAGCCGCAACAGGGTGTGGGATGGCTACACCTTC. Amino acids: CASSRNRVWDGYTF.

The J gene is TRBJ2-5, the V gene TRBV19; 8 nucleotides agree with TRBD1. Germline trimming cut 3 bases from V and 1 base from J; bases unmatched to any gene: 7. The CDR3 sequence is 16 residues long. Germline-derived CDR1 and CDR2 are LNHDA and SQIVND (reference sequence). CDR3 bases: TGTGCCAGTAGTATTAAGACAGGGGTGATCCAAGAGACCCAGTACTTC. This encodes CASSIKTGVIQETQYF.

The V call is TRBV2, the J call TRBJ2-2; 7 nucleotides match TRBD1. The length of the CDR3 is 13 residues. J lost 5 bases, V lost 9 bases, and 6 bases had no gene match. Germline loops: CDR1 SNHLY, CDR2 FYNNEI. The chain's CDR3 is CARQGSGTGELFF. Here the CDR3 DNA reads TGTGCCAGACAGGGGAGTGGGACCGGGGAGCTGTTTTTT.

The chain combines TRBV19 with TRBJ1-2, with unresolved D. Germline CDR1 reads LNHDA; CDR2 reads SQIVND (reference sequence). CDR3 length: 13 amino acids. Trimming took 3 bases from V and 10 from J, leaving 15 bases between them. The CDR3 nucleotides read TGTGCCAGTAGTATCGGGTCCAAGGAAGCCTACACCTTC. Protein sequence: CASSIGSKEAYTF.

The rearrangement uses TRBV5-1 and TRBJ1-1; 10 bases are shared with TRBD1. The CDR3 contains 15 residues. Losses at the gene ends were 6 bases for V and 0 bases for J; bases not matched to a gene: 5. CDR1 is SGHRS and CDR2 is YFSETQ in the germline V gene. In DNA form, the CDR3 reads TGCGCCAGCACCCTAGGGACAGGGGTGAACACTGAAGCTTTCTTT. Encoded protein: CASTLGTGVNTEAFF.

V gene TRBV4-3 combines with J gene TRBJ1-4; 9 bases fit TRBD1. Germline-derived CDR1 and CDR2 are LGHNA and YSLEER. The CDR3 is 14 residues long. V lost 4 bases to trimming and J lost 7 bases; unmatched junction nucleotides: 4. The CDR3 coding sequence is TGCGCCAGCAGCCCTGGGACAGGGAGTGAAAAACTGTTTTTT. It translates to CASSPGTGSEKLFF.

The chain combines TRBV5-1 with TRBJ1-1; D unclear. This CDR3 has 15 amino acids. Germline V gene sequence: CDR1 SGHRS, CDR2 YFSETQ. V lost 2 bases and J 5 bases, leaving 16 bases between the germline ends. CDR3 DNA: TGCGCCAGCAGCTTAATTGAGACAACTAGTACTGAAGCTTTCTTT. Amino acid sequence: CASSLIETTSTEAFF. The whole variable domain, filled in from reference TRBV5-1 and TRBJ1-1, reads KAGVTQTPRYLIKTRGQQVTLSCSPISGHRSVSWYQQTPGQGLQFLFEYFSETQRNKGNFPGRFSGRQFSNSRSEMNVSTLELGDSALYLCASSLIETTSTEAFFGQGTRLTVV.

The rearrangement links TRBV4-3 to TRBJ2-3; 14 nucleotides match TRBD2. The trim removed 4 bases at V and 7 bases at J, leaving 7 bases unmatched. CDR3 length: 16 amino acids. Germline V gives CDR1 LGHNA, CDR2 YSLEER. Here the CDR3 reads CASSPRLAGGFYTQYF. In nucleotides, the CDR3 is TGCGCCAGCAGCCCCCGACTAGCGGGGGGGTTCTATACGCAGTATTTT.

This chain connects TRBV4-1 to TRBJ2-1; 7 bases are a match to TRBD2. CDR1 and CDR2 (germline): MGHRA, YSYEKL. Trimming took 4 bases from V and 8 from J; bases not matched to a gene: 11. The CDR3 runs 15 residues. The CDR3 here is CASSLGGGLRDEQFF. The CDR3 coding sequence is TGCGCCAGCAGCCTCGGGGGAGGGTTACGCGATGAGCAGTTCTTC.

V is TRBV3-1 (or the pseudogene TRBV3-2) and J is TRBJ1-1; 8 nucleotides line up with TRBD1. V dropped 0 bases and J dropped 10; count of bases not matched to a gene: 10. This CDR3 is built from 15 residues. Germline lookup yields CDR1 LGHDT and CDR2 YNNKEL (reference sequence). CDR3 sequence: CASSQDHRGAQGAFF. DNA of the CDR3: TGTGCCAGCAGCCAAGATCACAGGGGGGCCCAAGGAGCTTTCTTT.

V and J are TRBV18 and TRBJ1-1; D remains unclear. CDR1 is KGHSH and CDR2 is LQKENI in the germline V gene. This CDR3 has 13 residues. V lost 3 bases, J lost 1 base, and 6 bases lay in between. The CDR3 loop is CASSPGRNTEAFF. The CDR3 nucleotides are TGTGCCAGCTCACCGGGCAGGAACACTGAAGCTTTCTTT. Full variable domain (missing parts from reference TRBV18 and TRBJ1-1): NAGVMQNPRHLVRRRGQEARLRCSPMKGHSHVYWYRQLPEEGLKFMVYLQKENIIDESGMPKERFSAEFPKEGPSILRIQQVVRGDSAAYFCASSPGRNTEAFFGQGTRLTVV.

The gene calls are TRBV6-5 and TRBJ2-1; 8 nucleotides agree with TRBD2. Looked up from germline, CDR1 is MNHEY and CDR2 is SVGAGI. Losses at the gene ends were 7 bases for V and 6 bases for J; bases not matched to a gene: 5. The CDR3 has 13 amino acids. The CDR3 DNA reads as TGTGCCAGCAAGGCGGGGGGTATCAATGAGCAGTTCTTC. Its translation is CASKAGGINEQFF.

The chain carries TRBV9 and TRBJ1-3; 7 bases agree with TRBD1. The CDR3 contains 17 residues. V lost 2 bases and J lost 2; bases outside the gene matches: 10. The V gene's germline CDR1 is SGDLS and CDR2 YYNGEE. The CDR3 region is CASSVTQGQPTGNTIYF. The CDR3 DNA reads as TGTGCCAGCAGCGTTACACAGGGACAGCCTACTGGAAACACCATATATTTT.

V is TRBV6-2 or TRBV6-3 and J is TRBJ1-5; perhaps TRBD1 as D (5 bases). V dropped 2 bases and J dropped 0 bases, with 8 bases sitting between them. The CDR3 is made up of 15 amino acids. CDR1 is MNHEY, CDR2 SVGEGT, per germline. The CDR3 here is CASSYQGYSNQPQHF. The CDR3 nucleotides read TGTGCCAGCAGTTACCAGGGCTATAGCAATCAGCCCCAGCATTTT.

The chain recombines TRBV2 with TRBJ1-3, with 7 bases lining up with TRBD1. The germline V gene has CDR1 SNHLY and CDR2 FYNNEI. CDR3 size: 18 residues. J lost 0 bases, V lost 5 bases, and 13 bases had no gene match. CDR3 DNA sequence: TGTGCCAGCAGTTATTTACTTGGACAGGAATACTCTGGAAACACCATATATTTT. It yields the protein CASSYLLGQEYSGNTIYF.

The chain has TRBV5-1 and TRBJ1-2, with 8 bases identical to TRBD1. The V gene's germline CDR1 is SGHRS and CDR2 YFSETQ. This CDR3 region has 14 residues. J lost 4 bases, V lost 0 bases, and 2 bases had no gene match. The CDR3 loop reads CASSLAGTGYGYTF. The CDR3 DNA follows: TGCGCCAGCAGCTTGGCGGGGACAGGCTATGGCTACACCTTC.

The CDR3 protein is CASSLGRDQPQHF. In nucleotides, the CDR3 is TGTGCCAGCAGCTTAGGCCGAGATCAGCCCCAGCATTTT. The rearrangement links TRBV7-8 to TRBJ1-5, with unresolved D. V lost 1 base, J lost 5 bases, and 6 bases lay in between. The length of the CDR3 is 13 residues. Germline CDR1 and CDR2: SGHVS and FQNEAQ.

The rearrangement uses TRBV19 and TRBJ1-4, with a possible D match to TRBD1 (5 bases). Between the trimmed V and J ends, which lost 5 bases and 5 bases, there was a span of 9 bases. CDR3 length: 13 amino acids. CDR1 is LNHDA and CDR2 is SQIVND in the germline V gene (reference sequence). The CDR3 nucleotides are TGTGCCAGTAGTGCAGACAGAAATGAAAAACTGTTTTTT. Its protein is CASSADRNEKLFF.